One sample yielded the 4 T cell receptor beta chains listed below, sequenced in a study of shared clonotypes between healthy human individuals. Only CD45RO-negative cells positively selected for CCR7 counted as naive CD8 cells, so terminally differentiated effector memory CD45RA+ cells were excluded. Some clones are missing from TCRdb's copy, which holds only in-frame ones; the method was immunoSEQ multiplex PCR. Of approximately 650,000 clones detected, around 95% appear once; the ten largest clones hold 0.085% to 0.11%. Sequenced: naive CD8+ T cells sorted from blood. All receptors come from a woman in her thirties in good health.

The chain has TRBV28 and TRBJ2-1; 12 positions match TRBD2. This CDR3 is 18 amino acids long. Trimming removed 5 bases from V and 5 bases from J; junction bases left unmatched: 13. The germline V gene has CDR1 MDHEN and CDR2 SYDVKM. CDR3 DNA: TGTGCCAGCAGTAAATGGGGACTAGCGGGTAATAGTAACAATGAGCAGTTCTTC. This encodes CASSKWGLAGNSNNEQFF.

In DNA form, the CDR3 reads TGTGCCAGCAGTTTATTATCCCGCTACGAGCAGTACTTC. Amino acid sequence: CASSLLSRYEQYF. This chain links TRBV27 with TRBJ2-5, with D unresolved. The end of the DNA is better explained by TRBJ2-7, so the J call may be wrong. Germline V gene lookup returns CDR1 MNHEY and CDR2 SMNVEV (reference sequence). This CDR3 has 13 residues.

The V and J genes are TRBV6-5 and TRBJ2-3; 10 positions agree with TRBD2. V dropped 5 bases and J dropped 3; count of bases not matched to a gene: 2. This CDR3 spans 14 amino acids. Germline CDR1 and CDR2: MNHEY and SVGAGI. CDR3 DNA: TGTGCCAGCAGTCGGGGACTAGCGACAGATACGCAGTATTTT. It is translated as CASSRGLATDTQYF.

The chain combines TRBV15 with TRBJ1-2; 10 nucleotides align to TRBD1. Germline-derived CDR1 and CDR2 are LNHNV and YYDKDF (reference sequence). The CDR3 has 18 residues. The V segment lost 0 bases and the J segment 5 bases; nucleotides outside the gene matches: 12. CDR3 nucleotides: TGTGCCACCAGCAGAGATTGGGTCGGGACAGGGGATATTTATGGCTACACCTTC. Translating gives CATSRDWVGTGDIYGYTF.